The clone carrying this T cell receptor beta chain was recorded at least ten times. Its antigen is unidentified. The sample comes from a study of early T cells in non-severe SARS-CoV-2 infection. The wider study: Investigators sequenced bulk RNA drawn from unsorted whole blood, and chains remained unpaired. Study-wide findings and caveats: Sequences matched to VDJdb favored anti-spike CD8 responses, while private and CD4 specificities were missed.

Researchers tagged individual cDNA molecules with unique molecular identifiers. Each CDR3 protein is one row after TCRdb ran MiXCR on the 5' RACE reads. The sample records about 33,000 distinct CDR3 sequences, 5% being singletons. Trimming shortened V by 1 base and J by 2 bases, and 18 bases separated the two germline ends. The CDR3 length is 19 residues. The V gene's germline CDR1 is LNHDA and CDR2 SQIVND (reference sequence). The gene calls are TRBV19 and TRBJ2-6, with D possibly TRBD1 on 5 matching bases. The TCR was taken from an adult who was a healthcare worker with PCR-confirmed SARS-CoV-2 infection or an uninfected control (not recorded which). Sequencing was carried out using whole blood. The CDR3 loop is CASSIVLASKGTGANVLTF. In nucleotides, the CDR3 is TGTGCCAGTAGTATAGTCCTCGCGTCCAAGGGGACTGGGGCCAACGTCCTGACTTTC.